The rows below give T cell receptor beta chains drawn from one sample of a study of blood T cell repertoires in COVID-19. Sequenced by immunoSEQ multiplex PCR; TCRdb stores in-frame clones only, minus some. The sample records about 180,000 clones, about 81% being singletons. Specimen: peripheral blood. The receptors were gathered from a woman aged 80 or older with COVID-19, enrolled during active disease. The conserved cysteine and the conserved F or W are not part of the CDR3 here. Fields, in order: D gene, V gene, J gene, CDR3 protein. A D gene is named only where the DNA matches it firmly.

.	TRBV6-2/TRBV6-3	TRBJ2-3	ASSQTGWTDTQY
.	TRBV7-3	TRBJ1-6	ASSLMGGSPLH
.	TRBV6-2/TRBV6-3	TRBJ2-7	ASSSRAPYEQY
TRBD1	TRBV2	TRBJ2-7	ASSDRDRGFHEQY
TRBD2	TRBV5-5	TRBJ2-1	ASSLAPLLAGIPYNEQF
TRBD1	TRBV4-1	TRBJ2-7	ASSHPGQGAYEQY
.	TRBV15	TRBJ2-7	ATSAGWSYEQY
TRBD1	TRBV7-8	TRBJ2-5	ASSLRGRLTQY
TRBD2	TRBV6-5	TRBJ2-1	ASSLRLAGLDEQF
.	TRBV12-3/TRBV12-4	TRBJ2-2	ASSFHGELF
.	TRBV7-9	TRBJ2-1	ASSLGVGGDNEQF
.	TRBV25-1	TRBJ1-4	ASSAYRVGEKLF